These 5 T cell receptor beta chains share one sample of origin, sequenced in a study of human T cells and chemical hapten exposure. The time point here: patch test 1, 2 weeks after DPC sensitization. The treatment is: therapeutic diphenylcyclopropenone sensitization with weekly scalp DPC. TCRdb itself ran the RACE reads through MiXCR, one entry per CDR3 protein. This sample has around 100,000 distinct CDR3 sequences, with about 10% found just once. The specimen comprised whole blood, sampled in connection with sensitization to the hapten diphenylcyclopropenone (DPC). All receptors come from a woman between 40 and 55 years old with alopecia areata. Some clones in this sample may be carry-over from other donors' samples.

V and J are TRBV7-3 and TRBJ1-1; D might be TRBD1 (5 bases). Per germline, CDR1 SGHTA and CDR2 FQGTGA. V lost 5 bases and J lost 0, with 13 bases in between. The CDR3 has 15 amino acids. CDR3 sequence reads: CASSILGQVNTEAFF. CDR3 sequence (DNA): TGTGCCAGCAGCATTCTGGGGCAGGTGAACACTGAAGCTTTCTTT.

The chain links TRBV20-1 to TRBJ2-3; D is unresolved. There are 15 residues in the CDR3. Germline assignment: CDR1 DFQATT and CDR2 SNEGSKA (reference sequence). Trimming removed 5 bases from V and 4 bases from J, with 19 bases in between. CDR3 bases: TGCAGTGCTGTACCCTCAGGCCCCAAGCCAGATACGCAGTATTTT. Protein: CSAVPSGPKPDTQYF.

This clonotype was observed many times. The gene calls are TRBV14 and TRBJ1-6; TRBD1 aligns across 8 bases. This CDR3 comprises 16 residues. Germline V gives CDR1 SGHDN, CDR2 FVKESK. V was pared by 4 bases and J by 9 bases, with 11 bases of the junction left unmatched. The CDR3 DNA follows: TGTGCCAGCAGCCCCTACGGGGCAGGGGGCAGTTCACCCCTCCACTTT. It codes for CASSPYGAGGSSPLHF.

The sample holds a few counts of this clonotype. The V and J genes are TRBV6-5 and TRBJ2-5; 12 bases are shared with TRBD2. J was trimmed by 1 base and V by 5 bases; bases with no gene match: 11. CDR3 size: 18 residues. Germline V CDR1 and CDR2: MNHEY, SVGAGI. CDR3 in amino acids: CASSLTSGGPSPQETQYF. The CDR3 nucleotides read TGTGCCAGCAGTCTGACTAGCGGGGGACCAAGCCCCCAAGAGACCCAGTACTTC.

The rearrangement uses TRBV4-2 and TRBJ1-1; no reliable D call. Germline CDR1 LGHNA, CDR2 YNFKEQ. The CDR3 spans 15 residues. The ends were cut back, 3 bases at V and 3 bases at J, with 14 bases in the middle. The CDR3 sequence is CASSQSEGLYTEAFF. CDR3 bases: TGTGCCAGCAGCCAGTCCGAGGGATTGTACACTGAAGCTTTCTTT.